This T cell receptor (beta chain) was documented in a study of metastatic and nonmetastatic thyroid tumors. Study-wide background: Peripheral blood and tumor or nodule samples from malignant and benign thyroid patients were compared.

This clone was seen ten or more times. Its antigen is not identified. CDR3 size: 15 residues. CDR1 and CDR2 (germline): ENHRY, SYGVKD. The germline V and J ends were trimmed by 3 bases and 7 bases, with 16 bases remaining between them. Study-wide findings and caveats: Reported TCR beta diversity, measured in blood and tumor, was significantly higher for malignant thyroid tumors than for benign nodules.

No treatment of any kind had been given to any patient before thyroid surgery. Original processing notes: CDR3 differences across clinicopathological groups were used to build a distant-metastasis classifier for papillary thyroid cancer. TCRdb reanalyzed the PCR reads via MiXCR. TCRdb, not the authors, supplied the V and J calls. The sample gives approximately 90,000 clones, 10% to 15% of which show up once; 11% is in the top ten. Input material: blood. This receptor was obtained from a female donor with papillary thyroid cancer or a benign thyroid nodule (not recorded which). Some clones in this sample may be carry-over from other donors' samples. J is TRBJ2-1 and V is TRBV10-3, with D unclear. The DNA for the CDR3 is TGTGCCATCAGTGAAGCCAGTGGGTTTTGGAATGAGCAGTTCTTC. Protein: CAISEASGFWNEQFF.